In its sample, the clone carrying this TCR beta chain was seen many times. This CDR3 contains 13 residues. The ends were cut back, 2 bases at V and 6 bases at J, with 8 bases in the middle. The sample comes from a study of Graves' ophthalmopathy and Graves' hyperthyroidism. Transcripts of RNA were the source for amplifying TCR beta CDR3 regions. HTBI-primed first-round RT-PCR preceded second-round multiplex PCR. Using its own MiXCR run on the multiplex PCR reads, TCRdb lists one record per CDR3 protein. The sample lists around 660,000 distinct CDR3 sequences; approximately 39% were seen once. Specimen: peripheral blood. The chain links TRBV12-3 or TRBV12-4 to TRBJ1-5; D gene uncertain. This TCR was recovered from an adult man with Graves' ophthalmopathy. DNA of the CDR3: TGTGCCAGCAGTTTACAAAACCCTCAGCCCCAGCATTTT. Amino acids: CASSLQNPQPQHF.